The T cell receptor beta chain described here comes from a study of blood T cell repertoires in COVID-19. Study at large: Samples representing acute and convalescent COVID-19 were sourced from the United States, Italy and Spain.

CDR1 and CDR2 from the germline V gene are GTSNPN and SVGIG (reference sequence). CDR3 size: 16 residues. J lost 0 bases, V lost 2 bases, and 4 bases had no gene match. Those enrolled in Seattle joined during active infection and were followed longitudinally afterward. Original processing notes: Estimated nucleated cell counts came from reference gene primer amplification. Sequenced by immunoSEQ multiplex PCR; TCRdb stores in-frame clones only, minus some. V, J and clone size derive from that table, while D and trimming were established from the DNA sequence. The table has 28,000 or so clones, approximately 88% seen once.

The chain employs TRBV30 and TRBJ1-5; TRBD1 agrees at 10 bases. Sequencing was done on a sample of peripheral blood. This receptor was obtained from a man in his sixties with COVID-19, enrolled during active disease. The chain's CDR3 is CAWSLGTGDSNQPQHF. DNA for the CDR3: TGTGCCTGGAGTTTGGGGACAGGGGATAGCAATCAGCCCCAGCATTTT.